This TCR beta chain was sequenced for a study of blood T cell repertoires in COVID-19. Profiled with immunoSEQ multiplex PCR; TCRdb holds only in-frame clones, not every one. The data hold 150,000 to 250,000 clones, with around 87% observed a single time. The germline V gene encodes CDR1 KGHSH and CDR2 LQKENI. The CDR3 extends over 15 amino acids. V lost 2 bases to trimming and J lost 0 bases, with 10 bases between them. Symptom resolution, clearance, or two negative PCRs marked the recovered donors of Cohort 3. The specimen was PBMCs or T cells enriched from blood (not recorded which). The clonotype comes from a woman aged 25 to 39 who had recovered from COVID-19. V and J are TRBV18 and TRBJ1-2; D unclear. Here the CDR3 DNA reads TGTGCCAGCTCACCAAGCTCTGGAGCTAACTATGGCTACACCTTC. Translation: CASSPSSGANYGYTF.